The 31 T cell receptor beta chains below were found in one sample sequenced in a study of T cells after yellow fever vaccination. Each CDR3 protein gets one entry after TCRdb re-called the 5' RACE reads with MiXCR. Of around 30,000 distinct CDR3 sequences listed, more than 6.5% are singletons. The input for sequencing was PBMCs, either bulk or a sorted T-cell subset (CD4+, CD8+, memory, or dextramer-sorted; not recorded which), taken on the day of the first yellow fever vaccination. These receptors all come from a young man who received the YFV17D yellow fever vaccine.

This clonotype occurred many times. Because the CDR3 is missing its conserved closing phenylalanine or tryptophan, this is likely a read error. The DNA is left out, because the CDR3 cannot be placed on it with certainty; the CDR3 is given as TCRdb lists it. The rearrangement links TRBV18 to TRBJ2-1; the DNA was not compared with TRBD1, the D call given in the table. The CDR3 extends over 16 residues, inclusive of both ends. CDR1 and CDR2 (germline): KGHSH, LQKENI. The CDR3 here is CASSPASFSSSGRISI.

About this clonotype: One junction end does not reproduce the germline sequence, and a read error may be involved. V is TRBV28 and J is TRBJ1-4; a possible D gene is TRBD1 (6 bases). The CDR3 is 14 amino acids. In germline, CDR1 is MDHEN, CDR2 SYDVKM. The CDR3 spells CASREGGRNEKLVF. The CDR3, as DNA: TGTGCCAGCCGGGAGGGGGGCCGAAATGAAAAACTGGTTTTT.

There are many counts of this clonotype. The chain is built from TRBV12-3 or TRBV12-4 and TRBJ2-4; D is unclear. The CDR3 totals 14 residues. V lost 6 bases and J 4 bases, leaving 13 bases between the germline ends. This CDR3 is CASRPRAAKNIQYF. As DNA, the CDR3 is TGTGCCAGCAGACCCCGGGCGGCTAAAAACATTCAGTACTTC.

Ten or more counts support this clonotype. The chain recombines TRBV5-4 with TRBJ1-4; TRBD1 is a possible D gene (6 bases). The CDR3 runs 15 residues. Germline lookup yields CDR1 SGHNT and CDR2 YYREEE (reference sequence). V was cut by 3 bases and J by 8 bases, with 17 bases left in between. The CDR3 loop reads CASSYGRGFREKLFF. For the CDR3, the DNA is TGTGCCAGCAGCTATGGGAGGGGGTTCCGGGAAAAACTGTTTTTT.

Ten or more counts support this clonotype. The CDR3 sequence is CASSLVVGGANVLTF. CDR3 bases: TGTGCCAGCAGCTTAGTTGTCGGTGGGGCCAACGTCCTGACTTTC. The chain joins TRBV7-2 to TRBJ2-6; D remains ambiguous. The CDR3 extends over 15 amino acids. Between the trimmed V and J ends, which lost 1 base and 3 bases, there was a span of 7 bases. Germline CDR1 and CDR2: SGHTA and FQGNSA.

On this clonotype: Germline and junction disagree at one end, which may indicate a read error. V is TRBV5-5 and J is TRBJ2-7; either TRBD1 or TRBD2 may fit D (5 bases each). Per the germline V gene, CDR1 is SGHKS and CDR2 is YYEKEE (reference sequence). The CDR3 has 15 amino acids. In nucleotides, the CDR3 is TGTGCCAGCAGCTTGGGGGGGACCCGACCCCCCCCGATAAACTTC. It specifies CASSLGGTRPPPINF.

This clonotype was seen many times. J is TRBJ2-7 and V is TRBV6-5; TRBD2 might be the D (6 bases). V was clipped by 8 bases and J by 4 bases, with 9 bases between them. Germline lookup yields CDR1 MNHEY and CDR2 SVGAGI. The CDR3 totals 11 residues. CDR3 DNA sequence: TGTGCCAGCGGGGGGACTTACGAGCAGTACGTC. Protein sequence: CASGGTYEQYV.

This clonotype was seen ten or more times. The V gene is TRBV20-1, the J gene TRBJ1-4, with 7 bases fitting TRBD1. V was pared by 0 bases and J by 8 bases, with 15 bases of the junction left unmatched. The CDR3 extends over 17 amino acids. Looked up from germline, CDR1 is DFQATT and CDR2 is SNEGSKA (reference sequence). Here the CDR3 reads CSARDRQGGGYTEKLFF. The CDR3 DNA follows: TGCAGTGCTAGAGATAGACAGGGAGGGGGATATACAGAAAAACTGTTTTTT.

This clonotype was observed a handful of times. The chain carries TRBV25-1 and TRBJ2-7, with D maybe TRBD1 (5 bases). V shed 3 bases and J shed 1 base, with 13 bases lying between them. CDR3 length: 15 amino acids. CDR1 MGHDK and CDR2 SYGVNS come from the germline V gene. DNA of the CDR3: TGTGCCAGCAGTGACCAGTCAGGGAAATCCTACGAGCAGTACTTC. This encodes CASSDQSGKSYEQYF.

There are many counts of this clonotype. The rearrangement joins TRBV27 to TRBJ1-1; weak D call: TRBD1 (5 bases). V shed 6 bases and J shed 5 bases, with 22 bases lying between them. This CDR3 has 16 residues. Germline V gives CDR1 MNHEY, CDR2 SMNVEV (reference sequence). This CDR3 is CASSPTTWAGWTEAFF. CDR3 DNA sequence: TGTGCCAGCAGCCCAACTACCTGGGCAGGGTGGACTGAAGCTTTCTTT.

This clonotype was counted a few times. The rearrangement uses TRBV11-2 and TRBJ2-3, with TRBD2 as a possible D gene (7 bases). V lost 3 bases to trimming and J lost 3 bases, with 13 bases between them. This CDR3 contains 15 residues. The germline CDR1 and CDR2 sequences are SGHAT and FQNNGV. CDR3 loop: CASSFDRRGTDTQYF. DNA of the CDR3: TGTGCCAGCAGCTTCGACAGGCGGGGGACAGATACGCAGTATTTT.

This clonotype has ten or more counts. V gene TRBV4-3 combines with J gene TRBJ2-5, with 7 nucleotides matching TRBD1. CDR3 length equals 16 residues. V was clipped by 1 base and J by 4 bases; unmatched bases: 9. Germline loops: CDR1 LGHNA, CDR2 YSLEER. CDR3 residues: CASSQAEGGWVETQYF. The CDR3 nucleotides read TGCGCCAGCAGCCAAGCGGAAGGGGGCTGGGTAGAGACCCAGTACTTC.

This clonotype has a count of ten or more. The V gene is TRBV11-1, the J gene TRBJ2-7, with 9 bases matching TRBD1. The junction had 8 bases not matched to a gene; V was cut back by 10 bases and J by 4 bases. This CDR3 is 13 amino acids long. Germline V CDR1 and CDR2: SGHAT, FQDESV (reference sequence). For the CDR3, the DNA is TGTGCCACCTCCTACGACAGGGGGTACGAGCAGTACGTC. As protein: CATSYDRGYEQYV.

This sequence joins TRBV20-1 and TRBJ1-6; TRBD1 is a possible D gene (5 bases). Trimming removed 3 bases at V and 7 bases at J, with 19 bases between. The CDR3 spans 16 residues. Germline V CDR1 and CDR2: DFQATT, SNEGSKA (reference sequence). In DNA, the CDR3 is TGCAGTGCTAGGTGGGCCCCCCGAGGGACCAATTCACCCCTCCACTTT. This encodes CSARWAPRGTNSPLHF.

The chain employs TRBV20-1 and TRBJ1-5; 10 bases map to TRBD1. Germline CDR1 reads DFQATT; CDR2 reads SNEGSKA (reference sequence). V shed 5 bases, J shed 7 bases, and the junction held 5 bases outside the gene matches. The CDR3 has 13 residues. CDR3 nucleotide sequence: TGCAGTGCTCGGACAGGGGGATTCCAGCCCCAGCATTTT. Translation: CSARTGGFQPQHF.

The CDR3 loop reads CAISERQGDGYTF. The CDR3 DNA is TGTGCCATCAGTGAGCGGCAGGGAGATGGCTACACCTTC. V and J are TRBV10-3 and TRBJ1-2; a possible D gene is TRBD1 (5 bases). The CDR3 length is 13 residues. V lost 2 bases and J lost 6, with 10 bases in between. Germline values: CDR1 ENHRY, CDR2 SYGVKD.

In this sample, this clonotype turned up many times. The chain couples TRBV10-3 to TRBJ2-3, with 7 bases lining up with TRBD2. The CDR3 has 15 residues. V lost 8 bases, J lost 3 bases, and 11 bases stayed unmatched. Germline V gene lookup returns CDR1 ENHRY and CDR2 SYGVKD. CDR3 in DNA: TGTGCCATCGAGGACGGGGGGTTAGGAACAGATACGCAGTATTTT. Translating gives CAIEDGGLGTDTQYF.

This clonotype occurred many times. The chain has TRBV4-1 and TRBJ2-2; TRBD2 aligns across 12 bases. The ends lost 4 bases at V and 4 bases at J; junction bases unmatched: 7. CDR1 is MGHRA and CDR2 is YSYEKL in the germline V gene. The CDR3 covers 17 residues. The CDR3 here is CASSLYSSGGGTGELFF. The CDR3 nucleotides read TGCGCCAGCAGCCTATACTCTAGCGGGGGGGGCACCGGGGAGCTGTTTTTT.

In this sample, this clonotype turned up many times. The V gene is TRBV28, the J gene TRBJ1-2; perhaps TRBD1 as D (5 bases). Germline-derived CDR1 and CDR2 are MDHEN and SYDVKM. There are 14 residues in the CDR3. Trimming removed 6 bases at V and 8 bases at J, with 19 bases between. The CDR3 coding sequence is TGTGCCAGCAGCTCCGGGACTTTAATGGGGGGCTACACCTTC. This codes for CASSSGTLMGGYTF.

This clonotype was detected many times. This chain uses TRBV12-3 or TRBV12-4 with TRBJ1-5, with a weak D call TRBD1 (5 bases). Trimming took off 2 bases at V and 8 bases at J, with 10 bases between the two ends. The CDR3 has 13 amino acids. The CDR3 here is CASSLRGREPQHF. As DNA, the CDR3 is TGTGCCAGCAGTTTAAGGGGAAGGGAGCCCCAGCATTTT.

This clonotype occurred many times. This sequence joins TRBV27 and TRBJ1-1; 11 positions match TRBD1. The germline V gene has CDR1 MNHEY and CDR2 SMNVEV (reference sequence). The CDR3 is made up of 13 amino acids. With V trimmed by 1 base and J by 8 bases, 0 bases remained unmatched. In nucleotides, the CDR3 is TGTGCCAGCAGTTTATGGACAGGGGGCGAAGCTTTCTTT. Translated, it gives CASSLWTGGEAFF.

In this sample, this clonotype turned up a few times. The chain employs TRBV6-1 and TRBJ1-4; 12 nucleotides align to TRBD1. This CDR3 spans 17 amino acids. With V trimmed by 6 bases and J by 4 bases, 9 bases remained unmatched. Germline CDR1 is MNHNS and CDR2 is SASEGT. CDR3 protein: CASRPGQGARGNEKLFF. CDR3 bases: TGTGCCAGCAGGCCGGGACAGGGGGCGCGGGGTAATGAAAAACTGTTTTTT.

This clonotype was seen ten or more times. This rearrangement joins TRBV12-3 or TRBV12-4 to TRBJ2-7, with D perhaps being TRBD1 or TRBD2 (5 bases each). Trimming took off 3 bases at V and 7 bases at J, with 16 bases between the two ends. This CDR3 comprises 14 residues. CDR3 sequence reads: CASSFPGPGREQYF. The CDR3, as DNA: TGTGCCAGCAGTTTTCCGGGCCCGGGGCGGGAGCAGTACTTC.

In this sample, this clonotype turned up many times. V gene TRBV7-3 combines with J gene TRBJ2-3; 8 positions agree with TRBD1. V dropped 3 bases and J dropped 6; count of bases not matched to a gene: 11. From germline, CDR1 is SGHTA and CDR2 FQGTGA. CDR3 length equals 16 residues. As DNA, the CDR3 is TGTGCCAGCAGCTTGGTAGGGCAGGGGGCAGGTGATACGCAGTATTTT. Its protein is CASSLVGQGAGDTQYF.

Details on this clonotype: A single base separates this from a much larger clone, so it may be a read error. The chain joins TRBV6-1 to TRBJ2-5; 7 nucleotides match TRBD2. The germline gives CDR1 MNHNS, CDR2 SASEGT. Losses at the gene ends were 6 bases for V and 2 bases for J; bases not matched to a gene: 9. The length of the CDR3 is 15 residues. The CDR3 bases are TGTGCCAGCAGCCTCCCGGAGCGGGGACAAGAGACCCAGTACTTC. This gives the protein CASSLPERGQETQYF.

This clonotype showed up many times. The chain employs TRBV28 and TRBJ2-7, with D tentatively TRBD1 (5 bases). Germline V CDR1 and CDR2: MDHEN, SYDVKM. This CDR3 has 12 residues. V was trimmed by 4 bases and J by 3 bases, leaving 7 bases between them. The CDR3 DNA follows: TGTGCCAGCAGTTCAGACAGCTACGAGCAGTACGTC. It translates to CASSSDSYEQYV.

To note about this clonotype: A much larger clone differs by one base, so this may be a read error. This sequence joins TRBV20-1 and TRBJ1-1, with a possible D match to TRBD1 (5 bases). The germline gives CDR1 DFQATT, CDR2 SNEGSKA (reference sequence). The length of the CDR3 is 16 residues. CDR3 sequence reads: CCASWWGIRRNTEAFF. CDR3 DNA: TGCTGTGCTAGTTGGTGGGGGATTAGGAGGAACACTGAAGCTTTCTTT.

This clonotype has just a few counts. The CDR3 region is CASSSTYEQYF. CDR3 coding DNA: TGTGCCAGCAGCTCTACCTACGAGCAGTACTTC. This sequence joins TRBV5-5 and TRBJ2-7; D unclear. V dropped 3 bases and J dropped 2 bases, with 3 bases sitting between them. The CDR3 covers 11 residues. CDR1 and CDR2 (germline): SGHKS, YYEKEE (reference sequence). Using reference TRBV5-5 and TRBJ2-7 for the parts outside the CDR3, the full variable domain is DAGVTQSPTHLIKTRGQQVTLRCSPISGHKSVSWYQQVLGQGPQFIFQYYEKEERGRGNFPDRFSARQFPNYSSELNVNALLLGDSALYLCASSSTYEQYFGPGTRLTVT.

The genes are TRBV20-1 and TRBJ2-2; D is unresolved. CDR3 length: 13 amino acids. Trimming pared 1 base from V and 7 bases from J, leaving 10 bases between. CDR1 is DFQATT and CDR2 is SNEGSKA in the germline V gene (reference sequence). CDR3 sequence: CSARGQLDGELFF. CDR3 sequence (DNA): TGCAGTGCTAGAGGCCAGCTGGACGGGGAGCTGTTTTTT.

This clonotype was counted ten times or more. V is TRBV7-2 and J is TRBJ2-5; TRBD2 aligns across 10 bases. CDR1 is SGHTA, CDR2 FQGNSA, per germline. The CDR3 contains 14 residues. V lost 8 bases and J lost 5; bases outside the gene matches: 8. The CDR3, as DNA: TGTGCCAGCGGCCGCGGGACTAGCGTGGAGACCCAGTACTTC. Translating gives CASGRGTSVETQYF.

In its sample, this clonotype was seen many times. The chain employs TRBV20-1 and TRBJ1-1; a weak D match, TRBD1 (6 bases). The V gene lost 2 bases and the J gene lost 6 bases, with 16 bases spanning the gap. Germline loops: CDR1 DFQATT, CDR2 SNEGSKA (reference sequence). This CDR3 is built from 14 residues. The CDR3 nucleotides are TGCAGTGCTAGACCTAGAAGGGGGGTCTCTGAAGCTTTCTTT. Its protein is CSARPRRGVSEAFF.